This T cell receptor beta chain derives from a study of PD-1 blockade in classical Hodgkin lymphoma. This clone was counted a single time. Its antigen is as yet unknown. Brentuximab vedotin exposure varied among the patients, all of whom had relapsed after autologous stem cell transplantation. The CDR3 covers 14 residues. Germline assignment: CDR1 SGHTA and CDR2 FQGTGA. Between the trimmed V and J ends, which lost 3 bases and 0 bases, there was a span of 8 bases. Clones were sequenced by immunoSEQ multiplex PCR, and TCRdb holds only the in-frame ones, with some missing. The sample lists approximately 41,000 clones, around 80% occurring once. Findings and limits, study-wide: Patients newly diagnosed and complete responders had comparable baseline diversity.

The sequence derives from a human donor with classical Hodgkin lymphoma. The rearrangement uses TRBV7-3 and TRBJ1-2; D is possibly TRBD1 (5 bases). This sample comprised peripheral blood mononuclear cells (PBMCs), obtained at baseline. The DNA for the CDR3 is TGTGCCAGCAGCTTGGGGACGACTAACTATGGCTACACCTTC. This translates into CASSLGTTNYGYTF.